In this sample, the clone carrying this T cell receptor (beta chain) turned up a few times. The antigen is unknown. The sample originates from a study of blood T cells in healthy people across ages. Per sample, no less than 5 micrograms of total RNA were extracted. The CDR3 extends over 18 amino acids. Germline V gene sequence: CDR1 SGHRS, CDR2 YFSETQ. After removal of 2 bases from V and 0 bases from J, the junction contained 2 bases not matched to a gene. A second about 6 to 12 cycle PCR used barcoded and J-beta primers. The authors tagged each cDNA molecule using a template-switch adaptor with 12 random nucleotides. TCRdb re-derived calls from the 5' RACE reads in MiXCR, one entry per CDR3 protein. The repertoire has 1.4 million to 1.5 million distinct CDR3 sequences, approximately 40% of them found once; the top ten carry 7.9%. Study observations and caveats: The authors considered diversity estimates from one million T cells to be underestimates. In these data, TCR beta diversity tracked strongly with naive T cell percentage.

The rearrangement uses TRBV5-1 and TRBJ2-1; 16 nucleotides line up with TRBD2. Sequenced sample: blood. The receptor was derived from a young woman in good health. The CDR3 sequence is CASSFGTSGRVSYNEQFF. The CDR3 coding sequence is TGCGCCAGCAGCTTCGGGACTAGCGGGAGGGTCTCCTACAATGAGCAGTTCTTC.